This T cell receptor beta chain was identified during a study of blood T cell repertoires in COVID-19. Study at large: Acute-phase and convalescent COVID-19 samples originated in the United States, Italy and Spain. From T cells, B-cell-depleted T cells, or PBMCs came the material, which was cDNA or gDNA.

Sequencing was performed with immunoSEQ multiplex PCR; in TCRdb, only in-frame clones are kept and a portion is missing. The sample yields under 250,000 clones, around 83% seen once. The CDR3 extends over 18 amino acids. Germline values: CDR1 MNHEY, CDR2 SVGEGT. Unmatched junction bases numbered 15, after V lost 6 bases and J lost 6 bases. The TCR sequence derives from a man aged 40-55 years with active or convalescent COVID-19. Sequencing input: peripheral blood. The chain employs TRBV6-2 or TRBV6-3 and TRBJ1-5; 12 bases agree with TRBD1. Written as DNA, the CDR3 is TGTGCCAGCAGCGCCCGGGGGGACAGGGGGCTTCGGGGTCAGCCCCAGCATTTT. Its protein product is CASSARGDRGLRGQPQHF.